This record concerns one T cell receptor beta chain sequence. Investigators profiled TCR beta VDJ and CDR3 from genomic DNA template. One entry per CDR3 protein, called by TCRdb with MiXCR from the reads. The sample lists tens of thousands of distinct CDR3 sequences, 40% to 55% occurring once. J gave up 6 bases and V 2 bases, and 7 bases lay outside the gene matches. Germline loops: CDR1 MGHDK, CDR2 SYGVNS. CDR3 length: 15 amino acids. This sample was taken from a study of CD8+CD57+ T cells in acquired aplastic anemia. Study as a whole: Sorted CD4+ and CD8+ cells gave a mean 3.2 ug DNA, range roughly 0.18 to 27.4 ug. On average, healthy donors gave 9.5 million to 14 million reads for CD4+ cells.

V is TRBV25-1 and J is TRBJ1-1; 9 nucleotides align to TRBD1. The receptor was derived from a human donor in good health, serving as a control. The sequencing sample was made of sorted CD4+, CD8+, or CD8+CD57+ T cells (not recorded which) from PBMCs. The CDR3 DNA follows: TGTGCCAGCAGTGAAACAGGGGGCGCAATGGCTGAAGCTTTCTTT. This gives the protein CASSETGGAMAEAFF.